This T cell receptor (beta chain) was found in a study of T cell repertoires in ileal Crohn's disease. Looking at the study overall: Surgery for a complication: stricturing in 61%, penetrating in roughly 40%. Study results and caveats: Active smokers at surgery had more clonal expansions than non-smokers.

About this clone: The antigen remains undetermined.

V lost 0 bases to trimming and J lost 2 bases; unmatched junction nucleotides: 3. The CDR3 covers 15 residues. CDR1 is MNHEY and CDR2 is SMNVEV in the germline V gene (reference sequence). Assay used: immunoSEQ multiplex PCR; TCRdb lists only in-frame clones, some missing. The table includes 13,000 or so clones, 87% detected once. Sequencing input: ileal tissue. The rearrangement joins TRBV27 to TRBJ2-7; 8 positions match TRBD2. The TCR comes from an adult with Crohn's disease. CDR3 region: CASSLSSGTAYEQYF. The CDR3 DNA sequence: TGTGCCAGCAGTTTATCTAGCGGGACCGCCTACGAGCAGTACTTC.